Listed here are 7 T cell receptor beta chains from one sample, sequenced in a study of MAIT cells during Salmonella Paratyphi A infection. Study-wide results and caveats: MAIT cell TRBV usage was oligoclonal, favouring TRBV20 and TRBV6, and apparently unchanged by infection.

TCRdb re-derived calls from the 5' RACE reads in MiXCR, one entry per CDR3 protein. The sample holds fewer than 650 distinct CDR3 sequences, 38% seen once. These receptors' antigens are unknown. Time point described: after infection, following antibiotic treatment. MAIT cells were sorted by flow cytometry as Valpha7.2+ CD161+ T cells. The specimen comprised MAIT cells from blood, sampled at the last sampling point of the challenge study. These receptors all come from a person aged 18 to 75 who was deliberately infected with Salmonella Paratyphi A in a paratyphoid fever challenge study.

A few counts support this clonotype. V is TRBV29-1 and J is TRBJ2-2; D is unclear. V was clipped by 5 bases and J by 0 bases, with 10 bases between them. CDR1 and CDR2 (germline): SQVTM, ANQGSEA. This CDR3 is built from 14 residues. CDR3 in amino acids: CSVMDSTNTGELFF. The CDR3 DNA reads as TGCAGCGTTATGGATAGTACGAACACCGGGGAGCTGTTTTTT.

By sample fraction, this clonotype is medium-sized. V is TRBV6-4 and J is TRBJ2-3; no clear D gene. Between the trimmed V and J ends, which lost 2 bases and 3 bases, there was a span of 0 bases. In germline, CDR1 is MRHNA, CDR2 SNTAGT. The CDR3 is 11 amino acids. The CDR3 region is CASSDTDTQYF. In nucleotides, the CDR3 is TGTGCCAGCAGTGACACAGATACGCAGTATTTT.

The chain recombines TRBV20-1 with TRBJ2-7; TRBD1 matches at 7 bases. CDR3 length: 13 residues. The germline CDR1 and CDR2 sequences are DFQATT and SNEGSKA (reference sequence). J gave up 4 bases and V 4 bases, and 7 bases lay outside the gene matches. The CDR3 sequence is CSAKDRANYEQYF. The CDR3 DNA is TGCAGTGCTAAAGACAGGGCCAATTACGAGCAGTACTTC.

The chain is built from TRBV12-3 or TRBV12-4 and TRBJ2-3, with 9 bases aligning to TRBD2. V trimming: 5 bases; J trimming: 3 bases; junction bases outside the gene matches: 9. The CDR3 totals 16 residues. DNA of the CDR3: TGTGCCAGCAGTCTTAGCGGGAGAGAGTATACAGATACGCAGTATTTT. This translates into CASSLSGREYTDTQYF.

The chain couples TRBV7-2 to TRBJ2-5; 8 bases are a match to TRBD2. V shed 3 bases and J 5 bases; nucleotides not matched to a gene: 8. CDR1 and CDR2 (germline): SGHTA, FQGNSA. The CDR3 runs 15 residues. In DNA form, the CDR3 reads TGTGCCAGCAGCTTGAGGGCGGGAGGTTATGAGACCCAGTACTTC. Protein product: CASSLRAGGYETQYF.

The genes are TRBV29-1 and TRBJ1-4; 9 nucleotides line up with TRBD1. CDR3 length equals 15 residues. V lost 7 bases to trimming and J lost 2 bases; unmatched junction nucleotides: 8. Germline CDR1 SQVTM, CDR2 ANQGSEA. For the CDR3, the DNA is TGCAGCGCAGAGATACAGGGGGCCACTAATGAAAAACTGTTTTTT. It specifies CSAEIQGATNEKLFF.

This clonotype is judged hyperexpanded. V usage is TRBV24-1 and J usage is TRBJ2-2; D gene uncertain. Trimming pared 0 bases from V and 3 bases from J, leaving 4 bases between. From germline, CDR1 is KGHDR and CDR2 SFDVKD. The CDR3 consists of 14 residues. The CDR3 loop is CATSDLSDTGELFF. The CDR3 nucleotides read TGTGCCACCAGTGATTTGTCGGACACCGGGGAGCTGTTTTTT.